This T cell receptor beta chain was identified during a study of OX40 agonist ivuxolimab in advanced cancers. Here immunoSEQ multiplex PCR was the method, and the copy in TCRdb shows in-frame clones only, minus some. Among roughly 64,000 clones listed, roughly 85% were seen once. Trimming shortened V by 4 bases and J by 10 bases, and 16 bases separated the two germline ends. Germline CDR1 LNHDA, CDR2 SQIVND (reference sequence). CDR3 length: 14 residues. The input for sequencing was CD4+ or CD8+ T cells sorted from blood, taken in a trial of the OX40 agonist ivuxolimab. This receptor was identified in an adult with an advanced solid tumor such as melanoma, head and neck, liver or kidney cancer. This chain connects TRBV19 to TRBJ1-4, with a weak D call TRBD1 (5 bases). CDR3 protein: CASSTQIFGGKLFF. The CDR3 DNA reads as TGTGCCAGTAGTACCCAGATTTTTGGGGGAAAACTGTTTTTT.